The 18 T cell receptor beta chains listed next were all sequenced from one sample in a study of cytomegalovirus exposure and HLA in healthy donors. PCR involved 60 Vbeta and 13 Jbeta primers. The repertoire was sequenced with immunoSEQ multiplex PCR; TCRdb's copy has only in-frame clones and lacks some. The sample has more than 80,000 clones, less than 85% seen once. Material for sequencing was PBMCs. Receptors were obtained from a woman aged 60-70 years in good health and CMV-seropositive.

V and J are TRBV6-5 and TRBJ2-1; 7 bases map to TRBD2. Germline CDR1 MNHEY, CDR2 SVGAGI. J was trimmed by 6 bases and V by 4 bases; bases with no gene match: 9. There are 15 residues in the CDR3. The CDR3 DNA is TGTGCCAGCAGTTCCGTGGGAGGGAGTCGCAATGAGCAGTTCTTC. It codes for CASSSVGGSRNEQFF.

The V and J genes are TRBV27 and TRBJ2-7; 8 nucleotides align to TRBD1. CDR1 is MNHEY, CDR2 SMNVEV, per germline (reference sequence). The CDR3 has 13 amino acids. V trimming: 6 bases; J trimming: 4 bases; junction bases outside the gene matches: 5. The CDR3 reads CASRATGGYEQYF. Written as DNA, the CDR3 is TGTGCCAGCAGGGCCACAGGGGGGTACGAGCAGTACTTC.

This clone was seen only a few times. The CDR3 here is CASSQYRGSKNIQYF. Here the CDR3 DNA reads TGTGCCAGCAGCCAATACAGGGGGTCCAAAAACATTCAGTACTTC. J is TRBJ2-4 and V is TRBV4-2; 8 bases agree with TRBD1. CDR3 length: 15 amino acids. V trimming: 2 bases; J trimming: 2 bases; junction bases outside the gene matches: 2. CDR1 is LGHNA, CDR2 YNFKEQ, per germline.

The V gene is TRBV6-5, the J gene TRBJ1-2; 7 nucleotides align to TRBD1. The CDR3 runs to 14 residues. Per the germline V gene, CDR1 is MNHEY and CDR2 is SVGAGI. Trimming cost V 5 bases and J 0 bases; bases outside gene matches: 3. CDR3 region: CASSPGTANYGYTF. In DNA, the CDR3 is TGTGCCAGCAGTCCCGGGACAGCTAACTATGGCTACACCTTC.

The chain combines TRBV18 with TRBJ2-1, with a weak D call TRBD2 (5 bases). The CDR3 spans 13 residues. Between the trimmed V and J ends, which lost 4 bases and 5 bases, there was a span of 9 bases. The V gene's germline CDR1 is KGHSH and CDR2 LQKENI. The CDR3 DNA is TGTGCCAGCTCACGAGGGTACGACAATGAGCAGTTCTTC. Translation gives CASSRGYDNEQFF.

The rearrangement uses TRBV6-1 and TRBJ1-2; 9 nucleotides align to TRBD1. CDR1 is MNHNS and CDR2 is SASEGT in the germline V gene. The CDR3 extends over 17 amino acids. Unmatched junction bases numbered 7, after V lost 0 bases and J lost 2 bases. CDR3 protein: CASSEAWVGQGNYGYTF. CDR3 nucleotides: TGTGCCAGCAGTGAAGCGTGGGTCGGACAGGGGAACTATGGCTACACCTTC.

J is TRBJ2-3 and V is TRBV11-3; 7 bases fit TRBD2. V was pared by 5 bases and J by 2 bases, with 7 bases of the junction left unmatched. Germline values: CDR1 SGHNT, CDR2 YENEEA. CDR3 length equals 15 residues. The CDR3 is CASSLGSGTTDTQYF. The CDR3, as DNA: TGTGCCAGCAGCCTGGGGAGCGGGACCACAGATACGCAGTATTTT.

CDR3 in amino acids: CASSPRGQGFTGELFF. For the CDR3, the DNA is TGTGCCAGCAGCCCGCGTGGGCAGGGGTTTACCGGGGAGCTGTTTTTT. The V and J genes are TRBV2 and TRBJ2-2; TRBD1 is a possible D gene (6 bases). The CDR3 contains 16 residues. V gave up 6 bases and J gave up 5 bases, with 19 bases separating them. The V gene's germline CDR1 is SNHLY and CDR2 FYNNEI.

The chain recombines TRBV5-1 with TRBJ2-2; D possibly corresponds to TRBD2 (6 bases). The CDR3 spans 14 residues. V was trimmed by 5 bases and J by 4 bases, leaving 12 bases between them. CDR1 is SGHRS, CDR2 YFSETQ, per germline. The DNA of the CDR3 is TGCGCCAGCAGAACCGAACTAGCCACCGGGGAGCTGTTTTTT. It translates to CASRTELATGELFF. The complete variable domain, with remaining parts taken from reference TRBV5-1 and TRBJ2-2, reads KAGVTQTPRYLIKTRGQQVTLSCSPISGHRSVSWYQQTPGQGLQFLFEYFSETQRNKGNFPGRFSGRQFSNSRSEMNVSTLELGDSALYLCASRTELATGELFFGEGSRLTVL.

The rearrangement uses TRBV19 and TRBJ1-1; 7 bases are shared with TRBD1. Trimming removed 7 bases from V and 0 bases from J; junction bases left unmatched: 8. The germline V gene has CDR1 LNHDA and CDR2 SQIVND (reference sequence). The CDR3 is 15 residues long. Here the CDR3 DNA reads TGTGCCAGTAAGACAGGGAGTGGGGTGAACACTGAAGCTTTCTTT. Translated, it gives CASKTGSGVNTEAFF.

This clone was recorded a few times. The chain recombines TRBV18 with TRBJ2-1; D is perhaps TRBD1 (5 bases). The length of the CDR3 is 15 residues. Germline values: CDR1 KGHSH, CDR2 LQKENI. Trimming shortened V by 3 bases and J by 5 bases, and 14 bases separated the two germline ends. The CDR3 region is CASSPLYLGDNEQFF. CDR3 nucleotides: TGTGCCAGCTCACCTCTTTACCTAGGGGACAATGAGCAGTTCTTC.

The chain combines TRBV5-1 with TRBJ2-3, with 10 bases lining up with TRBD1. The CDR3 is 15 residues long. With 0 bases clipped from V and 6 bases from J, the junction kept 4 bases outside the gene matches. CDR1 and CDR2 (germline): SGHRS, YFSETQ. This CDR3 is CASSLGRQGADTQYF. DNA for the CDR3: TGCGCCAGCAGCTTGGGAAGACAGGGGGCGGATACGCAGTATTTT. The variable domain in full, with the rest retrieved from reference TRBV5-1 and TRBJ2-3, is KAGVTQTPRYLIKTRGQQVTLSCSPISGHRSVSWYQQTPGQGLQFLFEYFSETQRNKGNFPGRFSGRQFSNSRSEMNVSTLELGDSALYLCASSLGRQGADTQYFGPGTRLTVL.

Ten or more counts support this clone. The chain employs TRBV2 and TRBJ2-7; D not resolved. This CDR3 comprises 12 residues. The V end was cut by 7 bases, the J end by 7 bases, with 14 bases between. Germline CDR1 SNHLY, CDR2 FYNNEI. This CDR3 reads CASTVSPTEQYF. CDR3 bases: TGTGCCAGCACCGTGTCCCCGACAGAGCAGTACTTC. Complete variable domain (other parts from reference TRBV2 and TRBJ2-7): EPEVTQTPSHQVTQMGQEVILRCVPISNHLYFYWYRQILGQKVEFLVSFYNNEISEKSEIFDDQFSVERPDGSNFTLKIRSTKLEDSAMYFCASTVSPTEQYFGPGTRLTVT.

V is TRBV19 and J is TRBJ1-2, with 7 bases aligning to TRBD1. V lost 3 bases and J lost 1; bases outside the gene matches: 2. The CDR3 contains 14 residues. Germline CDR1 is LNHDA and CDR2 is SQIVND (reference sequence). CDR3 region: CASSIGTVNYGYTF. CDR3 coding DNA: TGTGCCAGTAGTATCGGGACAGTTAACTATGGCTACACCTTC.

The CDR3 DNA follows: TGTGCCAGCAGTGCTAGGGAGAATGAGCAGTTCTTC. It yields the protein CASSARENEQFF. V and J are TRBV6-1 and TRBJ2-1, with TRBD2 as a possible D gene (5 bases). V lost 4 bases, J lost 7 bases, and 8 bases lay in between. Germline V CDR1 and CDR2: MNHNS, SASEGT. The CDR3 covers 12 residues.

The J gene is TRBJ1-1, the V gene TRBV10-3; perhaps TRBD1 as D (5 bases). V shed 11 bases and J shed 1 base, with 8 bases lying between them. Germline assignment: CDR1 ENHRY and CDR2 SYGVKD. The CDR3 has 11 residues. CDR3 DNA: TGTGCCGTGGGGGGGAACACTGAAGCTTTCTTT. Protein sequence: CAVGGNTEAFF.

The V call is TRBV29-1, the J call TRBJ2-1, with 7 bases aligning to TRBD1. The CDR3 covers 14 residues. Germline CDR1 SQVTM, CDR2 ANQGSEA. The V and J ends lost 5 bases and 3 bases, in that order; junction bases with no gene match: 7. The CDR3 here is CSVNRGWGYNEQFF. Here the CDR3 DNA reads TGCAGCGTTAACAGGGGCTGGGGCTACAATGAGCAGTTCTTC.

The chain links TRBV19 to TRBJ2-1; 10 bases are a match to TRBD2. The CDR3 loop spans 15 amino acids. Germline loops: CDR1 LNHDA, CDR2 SQIVND (reference sequence). After removal of 6 bases from V and 9 bases from J, the junction contained 11 bases not matched to a gene. This chain's CDR3 is CASSRLAGGRGEQFF. The CDR3 DNA reads TGTGCCAGTAGCCGATTAGCGGGAGGCCGGGGTGAGCAGTTCTTC.